The 5 T cell receptor beta chains below come from one sample, sequenced in a study of molecular identifiers for immune sequencing clone quantification. TCRdb re-analysed the PCR reads in MiXCR, keeping a single row per CDR3 protein. Here the sample spans roughly 97,000 distinct CDR3 sequences, roughly 24% being singletons. The sample consisted of naive CD8+ T cells from blood, with Jurkat cell RNA spiked in. Subset: FACS-sorted CD8+CD4-CCR7+CD45RA+ naive T cells. The receptors were sampled from a human donor in good health. Some libraries in this study had Jurkat cell RNA spiked in.

On this clonotype: Sequence at one end of the junction differs from germline and may be a read error. The V and J genes are TRBV20-1 and TRBJ2-3; possibly TRBD2 for D (5 bases). Germline lookup yields CDR1 DFQATT and CDR2 SNEGSKA (reference sequence). There are 13 residues in the CDR3. The CDR3 spells CGAVGEDTDARYF. In DNA form, the CDR3 reads TGCGGTGCTGTCGGGGAAGACACAGATGCGCGGTATTTT.

This clonotype was seen repeatedly, ten times or more. The V gene is TRBV7-2, the J gene TRBJ2-3, with 11 bases lining up with TRBD2. CDR1 is SGHTA and CDR2 is FQGNSA in the germline V gene. Trimming removed 5 bases from V and 0 bases from J; junction bases left unmatched: 7. This CDR3 has 17 residues. The CDR3 coding sequence is TGTGCCAGCAGCACGAGACTAGCGGGACTTAGCACAGATACGCAGTATTTT. Amino acid sequence: CASSTRLAGLSTDTQYF.

This clonotype was recorded many times. The rearrangement links TRBV28 to TRBJ2-7; a weak D match, TRBD2 (6 bases). The CDR3 is 18 residues long. V was shortened by 7 bases and J by 3 bases, with 28 bases between the two germline ends. The germline V gene encodes CDR1 MDHEN and CDR2 SYDVKM. CDR3 sequence: CASNPPVGTPSGYYEQYF. The CDR3 DNA reads as TGTGCCAGCAACCCCCCGGTGGGGACTCCATCGGGTTACTACGAGCAGTACTTC.

As to this clonotype: A junction boundary mismatches the germline segment, possibly from a read error. The rearrangement joins TRBV6-1 to TRBJ2-7; TRBD1 matches 7 bases. The germline V gene has CDR1 MNHNS and CDR2 SASEGT. The CDR3 covers 14 residues. The CDR3 coding sequence is TGTGCCAGCAGTCCCGGGACAGCGATTTACGAGCGGTACTTC. Protein: CASSPGTAIYERYF.

As to this clonotype: A clone one base away is much larger, so this may be a read error. The CDR3 bases are TGTGCCAGCCCACCGGACAATAACGGCGAGCAGTACTTC. Its protein is CASPPDNNGEQYF. The genes are TRBV18 and TRBJ2-7, with a tentative D call TRBD1 (5 bases). Germline CDR1 and CDR2: KGHSH and LQKENI. The CDR3 contains 13 residues.